The sample holds one count of the clone carrying this T cell receptor (beta chain). The CDR3 is 17 amino acids. With 60 Vbeta and 13 Jbeta primers, the PCR was carried out. Assay used: immunoSEQ multiplex PCR; TCRdb lists only in-frame clones, some missing. Of 75,000 to 90,000 clones listed, more than 60% are singletons. This sample was taken from a study of cytomegalovirus exposure and HLA in healthy donors. Material for sequencing was PBMCs. This sequence joins TRBV21-1 and TRBJ2-2; no DNA check was done on the table's D call, TRBD2. TRBV21-1 is a documented pseudogene. The receptor comes from a male donor in good health and CMV-seropositive. Here the CDR3 reads CASSRGRGGNRTGELFF. The DNA of the CDR3 is TGTGCCAGCAGCAGGGGGCGCGGGGGGAATCGGACCGGGGAGCTGTTTTTT.